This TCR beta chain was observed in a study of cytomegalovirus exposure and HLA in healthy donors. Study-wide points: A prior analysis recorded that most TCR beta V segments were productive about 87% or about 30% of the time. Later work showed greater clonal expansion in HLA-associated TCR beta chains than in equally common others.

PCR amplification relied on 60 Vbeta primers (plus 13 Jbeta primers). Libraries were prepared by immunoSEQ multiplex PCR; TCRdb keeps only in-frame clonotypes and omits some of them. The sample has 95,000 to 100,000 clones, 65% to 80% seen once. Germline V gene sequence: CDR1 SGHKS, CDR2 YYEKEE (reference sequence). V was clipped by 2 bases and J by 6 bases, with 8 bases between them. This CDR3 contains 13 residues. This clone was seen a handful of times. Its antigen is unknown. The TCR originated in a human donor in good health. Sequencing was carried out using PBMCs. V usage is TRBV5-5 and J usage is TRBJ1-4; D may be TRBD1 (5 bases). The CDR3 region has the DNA TGTGCCAGCAGCTTAAGCAGGGATGAAAAACTGTTTTTT. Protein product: CASSLSRDEKLFF.